This section outlines one T cell receptor beta chain sequence together with its context. Its antigen is not identified. The data were obtained in a study of early T cells in non-severe SARS-CoV-2 infection. Study-wide context: With bulk RNA from unsorted whole blood as input, sequencing yielded unpaired chains.

The V gene end was trimmed by 3 bases and the J gene end by 6 bases; junction bases not matched to a gene: 7. The CDR3 totals 16 residues. CDR1 and CDR2 (germline): LGHDT, YNNKEL (reference sequence). Findings and limits, study-wide: Reliance on VDJdb matching favored anti-spike CD8 responses; private and CD4 specificities were missed.

Molecules of cDNA were individually given unique molecular identifiers that were attached to them. Each CDR3 protein gets one entry after TCRdb re-called the 5' RACE reads with MiXCR. Among 70,000 to 85,000 distinct CDR3 sequences listed, roughly 12% were seen once. The source is an adult who was a healthcare worker with PCR-confirmed SARS-CoV-2 infection or an uninfected control (not recorded which). Sequencing used whole blood. The chain has TRBV3-1 and TRBJ2-1; 11 positions agree with TRBD2. DNA of the CDR3: TGTGCCAGCAGCCACCAACTAGCGGGAGCGGGCAATGAGCAGTTCTTC. Its protein is CASSHQLAGAGNEQFF.